One T cell receptor (beta chain) is described in this entry. The data are from a study of shared clonotypes between healthy human individuals. Assay execution proceeded at the deep level. Sequencing used immunoSEQ multiplex PCR; TCRdb keeps in-frame clones, though not all of them. The data hold about 2,500,000 clones, with roughly nine tenths observed a single time. V dropped 4 bases and J dropped 6 bases, with 15 bases sitting between them. The CDR3 loop spans 15 amino acids. In germline, CDR1 is SNHLY, CDR2 FYNNEI. This sequence originates from a man aged 18 to 29 in good health. The rearrangement links TRBV2 to TRBJ2-2; possibly TRBD2 for D (6 bases). The specimen was naive CD4+ T cells sorted from blood. Subset reported: CD45RA+ positively selected. CDR3 coding DNA: TGTGCCAGCAGTGTTTCAGCGGGTAGCCCCGGGGAGCTGTTTTTT. Amino acid sequence: CASSVSAGSPGELFF.